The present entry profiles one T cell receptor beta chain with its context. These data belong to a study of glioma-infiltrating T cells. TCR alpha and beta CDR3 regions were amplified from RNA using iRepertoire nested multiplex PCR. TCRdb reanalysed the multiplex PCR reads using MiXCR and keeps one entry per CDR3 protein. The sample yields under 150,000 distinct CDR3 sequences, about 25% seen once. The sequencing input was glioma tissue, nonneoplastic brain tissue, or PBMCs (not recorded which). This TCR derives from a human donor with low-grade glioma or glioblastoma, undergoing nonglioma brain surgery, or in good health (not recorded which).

The CDR3, as DNA: TGCAGTGCCCCTTCGCAGGGAACGGGTTTTGGCTACACCTTC. Encoded protein: CSAPSQGTGFGYTF. The chain has TRBV20-1 and TRBJ1-2; possible D gene TRBD1, 5 bases. Looked up from germline, CDR1 is DFQATT and CDR2 is SNEGSKA (reference sequence). The CDR3 runs to 14 residues. The germline V and J ends were trimmed by 6 bases and 7 bases, with 21 bases remaining between them.